This T cell receptor beta chain was recovered during a study of cytomegalovirus exposure and HLA in healthy donors. Study-wide findings and caveats: Productive rates of about 90% or about 30% were seen for most TCR beta V segments in an earlier analysis. It was reported that the classifier diagnosed cytomegalovirus status with high specificity and sensitivity in both the original and validation cohorts. TRBV6-2, TRBV6-3 and some other V segments were unresolvable in 87-base-pair reads.

Germline V gives CDR1 SGHTA, CDR2 FQGNSA. Trimming removed 1 base from V and 12 bases from J; junction bases left unmatched: 8. The CDR3 sequence is 14 residues long. The PCR contained 60 Vbeta and 13 Jbeta primers. Only in-frame clones appear in the TCRdb table, and some are missing; sequencing was by immunoSEQ multiplex PCR. The sample is made up of about 110,000 clones, and the top ten hold 3.7% of it. With regard to this clone: Its specificity is not known.

The rearrangement links TRBV7-2 to TRBJ2-1; TRBD2 matches 8 bases. This receptor was obtained from a young man in good health and CMV-seronegative. The sequenced material came from PBMCs. CDR3 residues: CASSLVASGGGQFF. DNA for the CDR3: TGTGCCAGCAGCTTAGTAGCATCCGGGGGGGGGCAGTTCTTC.